This paragraph reports one TCR beta chain. The length of the CDR3 is 14 residues. CDR1 SGHRS and CDR2 YFSETQ come from the germline V gene. The V end was cut by 4 bases, the J end by 5 bases, with 15 bases between. Assay used: immunoSEQ multiplex PCR; TCRdb lists only in-frame clones, some missing. The table lists about 88,000 clones, 90% to 95% of them singletons. The record originates from a study of PD-L1 blockade in urothelial cancer. This sequence originates from a man aged 55 to 70 with urothelial cancer. Material: PBMCs, obtained around atezolizumab (anti-PD-L1) treatment. This rearrangement joins TRBV5-1 to TRBJ2-5, with D maybe TRBD2 (5 bases). This chain's CDR3 is CASSTTGVGETQYF. CDR3 nucleotide sequence: TGCGCCAGCAGCACGACCGGGGTCGGGGAGACCCAGTACTTC.